This is a list of T cell receptor beta chains from one sample in a study of CD8 T cells in Susac syndrome. TCRdb analysed the immunoSEQ multiplex PCR reads with MiXCR anew, one entry per CDR3 protein. The sample includes roughly 130,000 distinct CDR3 sequences, about 95% of them seen just once. The sequenced material came from CD4+ T cells from PBMCs. The receptors here all came from a human donor in good health. CDR3s include the opening cysteine and the closing phenylalanine or tryptophan. A D gene is named only where the DNA matches it firmly. Clone sizes are given selectively: once, few, many, or a class where the clone is expanded.

d_gene | abundance | j_gene | v_gene | CDR3nt | CDR3aa
NA | NA | TRBJ2-7 | TRBV5-6 | TGTGCCAGCAGTTTCCCAGGAAACTCCTACGAGCAGTACTTC | CASSFPGNSYEQYF
NA | NA | TRBJ2-7 | TRBV5-1 | TGCGCCAGCAGCTTGCGGACGGGCCCTCCTTCCTACGAGCAGTACTTC | CASSLRTGPPSYEQYF
NA | NA | TRBJ2-3 | TRBV29-1 | TGCAGCGTTCCCCGACCCGGGACCTCAGATACGCAGTATTTT | CSVPRPGTSDTQYF
TRBD1 | NA | TRBJ1-5 | TRBV4-1 | TGCGCCAGCAGCCAGGCAACAGGGGCCGATCAGCCCCAGCATTTT | CASSQATGADQPQHF
TRBD1 | NA | TRBJ1-3 | TRBV4-1 | TGCGCCAGCAGCCAAGGGGTCTTGGGACAGAGGGAAAACACCATATATTTT | CASSQGVLGQRENTIYF
TRBD1 | once | TRBJ2-1 | TRBV20-1 | TGCAGTGCTTCCGCGGGACAGGGGCTATACAATGAGCAGTTCTTC | CSASAGQGLYNEQFF
NA | NA | TRBJ2-2 | TRBV20-1 | TGCAGTGCTGGAAAGGGCGGCGACACCGGGGAGCTGTTTTTT | CSAGKGGDTGELFF
TRBD2 | NA | TRBJ2-7 | TRBV3-1 | TGTGCCAGCAGCCAAGCACTTACCGGGACTACACCCCACGAGCAGTACTTC | CASSQALTGTTPHEQYF
TRBD2 | once | TRBJ2-1 | TRBV4-2 | TGTGCCAGCACCCGGGGTAGCGGGAGTCTCTACAATGAGCAGTTCTTC | CASTRGSGSLYNEQFF
NA | NA | TRBJ1-4 | TRBV11-2 | TGTGCCAGCAGCCCCCGAACGGGGGCGGATGAAAAACTGTTTTTT | CASSPRTGADEKLFF
NA | NA | TRBJ1-1 | TRBV18 | TGTGCCAGCTCACCGCGAGCGAGAGGCACTGAAGCTTTCTTT | CASSPRARGTEAFF
NA | NA | TRBJ1-2 | TRBV29-1 | TGCAGCGTTGGGATCAGTGTTAACTATGGCTACACCTTC | CSVGISVNYGYTF
NA | once | TRBJ2-5 | TRBV28 | TGTGCCAGCGAAGGAATCCAAGAGACCCAGTACTTC | CASEGIQETQYF
NA | NA | TRBJ2-5 | TRBV7-2 | TGTGCCAGCAGCTCATACACAGGGAAGAGTGGGACCCAGTACTTC | CASSSYTGKSGTQYF
NA | NA | TRBJ2-7 | TRBV2 | TGTGCCAGCACCGTGGGGAATTTCGGCGAGCAGTACTTC | CASTVGNFGEQYF
TRBD2 | NA | TRBJ2-3 | TRBV29-1 | TGCAGCGTTGTCCGAGGCCTAACTCCGGGACTAGCGGGAGGGCGGAGCACAGATACGCAGTATTTT | CSVVRGLTPGLAGGRSTDTQYF
NA | once | TRBJ2-7 | TRBV20-1 | TGCAGTGCTAGAGGGACAGTGTTCAACGAGCAGTACTTC | CSARGTVFNEQYF
NA | NA | TRBJ1-5 | TRBV29-1 | TGCAGCGTTGTCTCCCAGGGGAATCAGCCCCAGCATTTT | CSVVSQGNQPQHF
NA | NA | TRBJ2-3 | TRBV4-1 | TGCGCCAGCAGCCACGAAGGGGGGGATACGCAGTATTTT | CASSHEGGDTQYF
TRBD1 | once | TRBJ1-1 | TRBV10-3 | TGTGCCATCAATAAGACAGGGCGCACGAACACTGAAGCTTTCTTT | CAINKTGRTNTEAFF
TRBD2 | once | TRBJ2-3 | TRBV4-2 | TGTGCCAGCATGCCAATAGCGGGGGGAGTTGGCACAGATACGCAGTATTTT | CASMPIAGGVGTDTQYF
TRBD2 | NA | TRBJ2-1 | TRBV18 | TGTGCCAGCTCACCACTTAGCGGGAGGAGAACCTACAATGAGCAGTTCTTC | CASSPLSGRRTYNEQFF
NA | NA | TRBJ1-2 | TRBV7-9 | TGTGCCAGCAGCTTATGGACCTTGAGGGGCTACACCTTC | CASSLWTLRGYTF
TRBD1 | NA | TRBJ2-2 | TRBV11-3 | TGTGCCAGCAGGAACGGACGACAGGGGTTTGGCGGGGAGCTGTTTTTT | CASRNGRQGFGGELFF
TRBD1 | few | TRBJ2-6 | TRBV6-5 | TGTGCCAGCAGCCCTCAGGGGGCAGGGGCCAACGTCCTGACTTTC | CASSPQGAGANVLTF
TRBD1 | NA | TRBJ2-4 | TRBV5-1 | TGCGCCAGCAGCCCCATTGGGACAGGGAAAAACATTCAGTACTTC | CASSPIGTGKNIQYF
TRBD2 | NA | TRBJ2-1 | TRBV7-2 | TGCGTGACTAGCGTACACAATGAGCAGTTCTTC | CVTSVHNEQFF
NA | once | TRBJ2-1 | TRBV30 | TGTGCCTGGAGTACGTGGAAAACAAGAGCGGTCAATGAGCAGTTCTTC | CAWSTWKTRAVNEQFF
TRBD1 | NA | TRBJ1-2 | TRBV30 | TGTGCCTGGAGGCGAGCAGGGGGCGGAAATCGGGATGGCTACACCTTC | CAWRRAGGGNRDGYTF
TRBD2 | NA | TRBJ2-7 | TRBV28 | TGTGCCAGCAGTTTTCTTTCTGGGACTAGCTACGAGCAGTACTTC | CASSFLSGTSYEQYF
NA | NA | TRBJ2-7 | TRBV3-1 | TGTGCCAGCAGCCAAGGACGGCTTTTCTACGAGCAGTACTTC | CASSQGRLFYEQYF
TRBD2 | NA | TRBJ2-1 | TRBV6-2/TRBV6-3 | TGTGCCAGCAGTTATCGGCTAGCGGGAGTCAATGAGCAGTTCTTC | CASSYRLAGVNEQFF
NA | NA | TRBJ1-1 | TRBV29-1 | TGCAGCGTTGAAGCCCCGGGACCGAACACTGAAGCTTTCTTT | CSVEAPGPNTEAFF
TRBD2 | NA | TRBJ2-5 | TRBV29-1 | TGCAGCGTTCTGCTAGCGGGAGGGAACCAAGAGACCCAGTACTTC | CSVLLAGGNQETQYF
TRBD2 | NA | TRBJ2-7 | TRBV7-8 | TGTGCCAGCAGTCCAGCGGGAGTGGCCTACGAGCAGTACTTC | CASSPAGVAYEQYF
NA | few | TRBJ1-2 | TRBV2 | TGTGCCAGCAGTCTCGACAGATTCTATGGCTACACCTTC | CASSLDRFYGYTF
NA | NA | TRBJ1-2 | TRBV4-1 | TGCGCCAGCAGCCAAGGGGTCGGACCGAACTATGGCTACACCTTC | CASSQGVGPNYGYTF